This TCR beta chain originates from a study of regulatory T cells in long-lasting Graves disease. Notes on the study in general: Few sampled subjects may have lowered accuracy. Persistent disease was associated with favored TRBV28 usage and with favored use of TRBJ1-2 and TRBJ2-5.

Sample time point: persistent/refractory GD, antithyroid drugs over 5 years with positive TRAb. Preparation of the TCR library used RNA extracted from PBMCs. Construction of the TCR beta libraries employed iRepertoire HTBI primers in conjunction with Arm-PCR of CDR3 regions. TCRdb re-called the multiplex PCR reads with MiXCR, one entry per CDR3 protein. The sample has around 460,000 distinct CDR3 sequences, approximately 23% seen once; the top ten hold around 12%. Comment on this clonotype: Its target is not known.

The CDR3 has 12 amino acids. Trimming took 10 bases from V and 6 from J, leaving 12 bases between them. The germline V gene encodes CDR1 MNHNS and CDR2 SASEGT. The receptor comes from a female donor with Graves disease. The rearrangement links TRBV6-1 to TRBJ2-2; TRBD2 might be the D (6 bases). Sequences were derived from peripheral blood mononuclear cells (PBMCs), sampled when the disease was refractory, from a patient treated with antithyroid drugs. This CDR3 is CATRRVAGELFF. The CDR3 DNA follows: TGTGCCACCAGGAGGGTTGCCGGGGAGCTGTTTTTT.